These 20 T cell receptor beta chains came from one sample sequenced in a study of CD8 T cells in ankylosing spondylitis (dated by TCRdb to 2017 to 2019). Study-level results and caveats: Blood from ankylosing spondylitis patients appeared to be characterized by a TCR beta motif made up of several highly homologous amino acid variants.

No antigens are known for them. Library preparation employed 5' RACE. The listed sequencing device is Illumina HiSeq 2500. TCRdb trimmed the raw reads at Q25, called clones with MiXCR and kept productive beta chains. Identical CDR3 proteins give one entry, which carries the most common genes and DNA. The sample records fewer than 500,000 distinct CDR3 sequences, 20% to 25% of which are singletons. The ten largest account for roughly 16% of the sample. Sequencing was performed on blood, either unsorted or a sorted T cell fraction (not recorded which). The source is a male donor with ankylosing spondylitis.

The table lists this clonotype with a few counts. The chain is built from TRBV10-3 and TRBJ2-2, with unresolved D. The CDR3 runs to 17 residues. Trimming removed 4 bases at V and 1 base at J, with 16 bases between. Germline CDR1 and CDR2: ENHRY and SYGVKD. The CDR3 DNA reads as TGTGCCATCAGTGGAATCGCGGCGGCGCTGAACACCGGGGAGCTGTTTTTT. Translated, it gives CAISGIAAALNTGELFF.

This clonotype was observed a few times. The chain is built from TRBV5-1 and TRBJ2-2; weak D call: TRBD1 (6 bases). Trimming left V 3 bases short and J 6 bases short, with 18 bases between. There are 16 residues in the CDR3. Germline V CDR1 and CDR2: SGHRS, YFSETQ. CDR3 amino acids: CASSSPVRGWSGELFF. In nucleotides, the CDR3 is TGCGCCAGCAGCTCGCCGGTCAGGGGTTGGTCCGGGGAGCTGTTTTTT.

The genes are TRBV7-2 and TRBJ2-5, with TRBD1 as a possible D gene (5 bases). Trimming took 6 bases from V and 4 from J, leaving 15 bases between them. This CDR3 is 14 amino acids long. Germline CDR1 is SGHTA and CDR2 is FQGNSA. The DNA for the CDR3 is TGTGCCAGCAGTTCAGGGATGCTCCCAGAGACCCAGTACTTC. As protein: CASSSGMLPETQYF.

V gene TRBV2 combines with J gene TRBJ2-1; D is ambiguous. The germline V and J ends were trimmed by 6 bases and 3 bases, with 18 bases remaining between them. This CDR3 is built from 16 residues. Germline CDR1 reads SNHLY; CDR2 reads FYNNEI. CDR3 coding DNA: TGTGCCAGCAGGGAAAAAACAGCCCCCCTCTACAATGAGCAGTTCTTC. Amino acids: CASREKTAPLYNEQFF. The full variable domain, completed using reference TRBV2 and TRBJ2-1, is EPEVTQTPSHQVTQMGQEVILRCVPISNHLYFYWYRQILGQKVEFLVSFYNNEISEKSEIFDDQFSVERPDGSNFTLKIRSTKLEDSAMYFCASREKTAPLYNEQFFGPGTRLTVL.

The V and J genes are TRBV5-1 and TRBJ2-2; 7 positions agree with TRBD1. There are 15 residues in the CDR3. Unmatched junction bases numbered 4, after V lost 2 bases and J lost 3 bases. Germline assignment: CDR1 SGHRS and CDR2 YFSETQ. CDR3 protein: CASSFRGTDTGELFF. The CDR3 nucleotides are TGCGCCAGCAGCTTCCGTGGGACAGACACCGGGGAGCTGTTTTTT.

This clonotype was detected only a few times. V usage is TRBV6-1 and J usage is TRBJ1-1, with D perhaps matching TRBD1 (5 bases). In germline, CDR1 is MNHNS, CDR2 SASEGT. V shed 7 bases and J shed 1 base, with 16 bases lying between them. The length of the CDR3 is 15 residues. Here the CDR3 DNA reads TGTGCCAGCAACGACGGGGGACTTCCGAACACTGAAGCTTTCTTT. Encoded protein: CASNDGGLPNTEAFF.

This clonotype was observed a single time. The chain has TRBV20-1 and TRBJ2-5, with 8 bases identical to TRBD2. Germline-derived CDR1 and CDR2 are DFQATT and SNEGSKA (reference sequence). This CDR3 is 14 amino acids long. V was pared by 3 bases and J by 5 bases, with 8 bases of the junction left unmatched. The CDR3 DNA sequence: TGCAGTGCTAGGGCAGCGGGAGCTTGGGAGACCCAGTACTTC. Its translation: CSARAAGAWETQYF.

This clonotype was observed a handful of times. J is TRBJ2-1 and V is TRBV19; the D is unclear. The length of the CDR3 is 13 residues. Trimming shortened V by 5 bases and J by 5 bases, and 10 bases separated the two germline ends. The V gene's germline CDR1 is LNHDA and CDR2 SQIVND (reference sequence). This chain's CDR3 is CASSPRPHNEQFF. DNA of the CDR3: TGTGCCAGTAGTCCCCGACCTCACAATGAGCAGTTCTTC.

Only a few counts were recorded for this clonotype. The CDR3 region is CASSLARGLAGANTGELFF. The CDR3 nucleotides are TGTGCCAGCAGCTTAGCCAGAGGACTAGCGGGAGCGAACACCGGGGAGCTGTTTTTT. J is TRBJ2-2 and V is TRBV11-1; 13 nucleotides align to TRBD2. Germline CDR1 SGHAT, CDR2 FQDESV (reference sequence). V was clipped by 0 bases and J by 0 bases; unmatched bases: 4. The length of the CDR3 is 19 residues.

This clonotype was observed many times. The chain uses TRBV10-3 and TRBJ2-1; TRBD2 aligns across 10 bases. J was trimmed by 7 bases and V by 10 bases; bases with no gene match: 16. The CDR3 loop spans 16 amino acids. CDR1 is ENHRY and CDR2 is SYGVKD in the germline V gene. The CDR3 protein is CATHRDSGRAGNEQFF. As DNA, the CDR3 is TGTGCCACCCATAGGGACAGCGGGAGGGCCGGGAATGAGCAGTTCTTC.

This clonotype was seen at least ten times. The chain links TRBV11-2 to TRBJ2-3; the match to TRBD1 covers 8 bases. The J segment lost 1 base and the V segment lost 4 bases, leaving 13 bases of the junction unmatched. There are 18 residues in the CDR3. Germline V gene data show CDR1 as SGHAT and CDR2 as FQNNGV. The CDR3 DNA reads TGTGCCAGCAGCTCCCCCTTGACAGGGGTTCCCCGCACAGATACGCAGTATTTT. Encoded protein: CASSSPLTGVPRTDTQYF.

The V call is TRBV4-1, the J call TRBJ2-1; perhaps TRBD2 as D (6 bases). CDR3 length: 16 amino acids. Germline V gene lookup returns CDR1 MGHRA and CDR2 YSYEKL. Trimming stripped 0 bases from V and 3 bases from J, with 12 bases between. The CDR3 nucleotides read TGCGCCAGCAGCCAAGATATTAGCGGAATCTACAATGAGCAGTTCTTC. Translation: CASSQDISGIYNEQFF.

This clonotype has only a few counts. Here the CDR3 DNA reads TGTGCCAGCAGCAGGGACAGGGGTAGTCCTGGCTACACCTTC. As protein: CASSRDRGSPGYTF. V and J are TRBV7-2 and TRBJ1-2; 10 nucleotides agree with TRBD1. The CDR3 sequence is 14 residues long. Trimming removed 5 bases from V and 7 bases from J; junction bases left unmatched: 7. Per the germline V gene, CDR1 is SGHTA and CDR2 is FQGNSA.

This clonotype was picked up a small number of times. This chain links TRBV12-3 or TRBV12-4 with TRBJ2-7; 8 bases line up with TRBD1. The CDR3 consists of 13 residues. V lost 6 bases and J lost 3; bases outside the gene matches: 4. The CDR3: CASRRTGYYEQYF. The CDR3 nucleotides are TGTGCCAGCAGGCGGACAGGGTACTACGAGCAGTACTTC.

The table lists this clonotype with a few counts. The genes are TRBV5-4 and TRBJ2-7, with 12 bases identical to TRBD2. The CDR3 runs 16 residues. Germline loops: CDR1 SGHNT, CDR2 YYREEE (reference sequence). J lost 4 bases, V lost 4 bases, and 9 bases had no gene match. The CDR3 DNA reads as TGTGCCAGCAGCACCGGACTAGCGGGGCTTTCGTACGAGCAGTACTTC. Its protein product is CASSTGLAGLSYEQYF.

This clonotype has only a few counts. The V call is TRBV2, the J call TRBJ2-7; TRBD2 matches 8 bases. The CDR3 spans 13 residues. With V trimmed by 7 bases and J by 2 bases, 4 bases remained unmatched. Germline CDR1 SNHLY, CDR2 FYNNEI. The CDR3 spells CASNLAGPYEQYF. The DNA for the CDR3 is TGTGCCAGCAACCTAGCGGGCCCCTACGAGCAGTACTTC.

A few counts support this clonotype. The J gene is TRBJ2-1, the V gene TRBV3-1; 8 bases match TRBD2. Germline V lookup: CDR1 LGHDT, CDR2 YNNKEL (reference sequence). This CDR3 contains 16 residues. V shed 0 bases and J 8 bases; nucleotides not matched to a gene: 9. CDR3 DNA: TGTGCCAGCAGCCAAGACACCGGGACTAGGTCCCATGAGCAGTTCTTC. Amino acid sequence: CASSQDTGTRSHEQFF.

This clonotype was recorded a few times. The gene calls are TRBV7-2 and TRBJ2-2; D is uncertain. This CDR3 has 12 amino acids. V was cut by 4 bases and J by 9 bases, with 9 bases left in between. Germline CDR1 SGHTA, CDR2 FQGNSA. Here the CDR3 reads CASSSHARELFF. The CDR3 bases are TGTGCCAGCAGCTCTCATGCCCGGGAGCTGTTTTTT.

This clonotype appeared once. V gene TRBV20-1 combines with J gene TRBJ2-5; 9 bases line up with TRBD2. The CDR3 contains 16 residues. Germline CDR1 is DFQATT and CDR2 is SNEGSKA (reference sequence). V lost 6 bases, J lost 4 bases, and 15 bases stayed unmatched. DNA of the CDR3: TGCAGTGCGGAAGGGGTGGGGCTAGCGGGAAGAGAGACCCAGTACTTC. Translation gives CSAEGVGLAGRETQYF.

Concerning this clonotype itself: One junction end disagrees with the germline gene, perhaps due to a read error. The V and J genes are TRBV4-2 and TRBJ2-1, with 9 bases identical to TRBD2. The CDR3 sequence is 15 residues long. CDR1 is LGHNA and CDR2 is YNFKEQ in the germline V gene. In DNA, the CDR3 is TGTGCCAGCAGTCAAGAACTAGCGGGTAACAATGAGCAGTTCTTC. Translated: CASSQELAGNNEQFF.